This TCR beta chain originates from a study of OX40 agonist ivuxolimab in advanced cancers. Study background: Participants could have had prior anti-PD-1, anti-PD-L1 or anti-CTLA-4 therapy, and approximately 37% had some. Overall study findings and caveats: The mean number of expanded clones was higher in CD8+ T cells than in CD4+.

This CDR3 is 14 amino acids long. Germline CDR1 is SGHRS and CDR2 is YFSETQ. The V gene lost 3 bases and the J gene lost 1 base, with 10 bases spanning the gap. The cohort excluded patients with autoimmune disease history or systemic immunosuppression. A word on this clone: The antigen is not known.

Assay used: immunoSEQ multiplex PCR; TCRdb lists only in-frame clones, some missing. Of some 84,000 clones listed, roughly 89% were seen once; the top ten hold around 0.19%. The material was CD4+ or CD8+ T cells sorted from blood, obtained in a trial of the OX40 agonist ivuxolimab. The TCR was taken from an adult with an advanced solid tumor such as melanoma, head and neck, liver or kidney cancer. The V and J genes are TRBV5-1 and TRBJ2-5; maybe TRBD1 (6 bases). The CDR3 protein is CASSSGQFQETQYF. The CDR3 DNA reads TGCGCCAGCAGCTCAGGACAGTTCCAAGAGACCCAGTACTTC.